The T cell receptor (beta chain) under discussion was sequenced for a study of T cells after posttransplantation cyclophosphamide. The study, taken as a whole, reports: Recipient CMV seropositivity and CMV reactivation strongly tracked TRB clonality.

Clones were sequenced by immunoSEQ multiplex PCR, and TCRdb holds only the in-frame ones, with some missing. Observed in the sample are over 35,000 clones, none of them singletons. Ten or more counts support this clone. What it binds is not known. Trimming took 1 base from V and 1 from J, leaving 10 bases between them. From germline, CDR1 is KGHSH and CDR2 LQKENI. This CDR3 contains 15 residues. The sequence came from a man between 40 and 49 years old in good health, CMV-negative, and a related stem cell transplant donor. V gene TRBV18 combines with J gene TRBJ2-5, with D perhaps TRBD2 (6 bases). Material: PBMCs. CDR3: CASSPQGLGQETQYF. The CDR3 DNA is TGTGCCAGCTCACCACAGGGACTTGGCCAAGAGACCCAGTACTTC. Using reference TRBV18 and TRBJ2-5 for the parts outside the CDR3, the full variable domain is NAGVMQNPRHLVRRRGQEARLRCSPMKGHSHVYWYRQLPEEGLKFMVYLQKENIIDESGMPKERFSAEFPKEGPSILRIQQVVRGDSAAYFCASSPQGLGQETQYFGPGTRLLVL.